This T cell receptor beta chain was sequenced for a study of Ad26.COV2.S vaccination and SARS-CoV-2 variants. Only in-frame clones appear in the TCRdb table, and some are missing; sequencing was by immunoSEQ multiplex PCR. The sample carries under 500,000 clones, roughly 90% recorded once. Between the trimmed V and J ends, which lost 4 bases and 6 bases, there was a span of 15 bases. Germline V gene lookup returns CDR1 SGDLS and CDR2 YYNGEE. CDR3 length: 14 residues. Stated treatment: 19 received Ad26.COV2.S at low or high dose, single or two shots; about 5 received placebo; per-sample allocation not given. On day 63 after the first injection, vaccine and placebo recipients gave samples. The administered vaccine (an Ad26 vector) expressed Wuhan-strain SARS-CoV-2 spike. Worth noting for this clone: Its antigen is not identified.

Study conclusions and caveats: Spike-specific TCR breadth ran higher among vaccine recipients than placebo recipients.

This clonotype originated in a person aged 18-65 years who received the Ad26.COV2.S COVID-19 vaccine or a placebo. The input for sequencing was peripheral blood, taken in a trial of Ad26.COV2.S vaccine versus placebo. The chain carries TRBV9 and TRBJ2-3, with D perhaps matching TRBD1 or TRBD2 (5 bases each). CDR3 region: CASSLGRGVDTQYF. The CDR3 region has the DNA TGTGCCAGCAGCCTGGGGCGAGGGGTGGATACGCAGTATTTT.